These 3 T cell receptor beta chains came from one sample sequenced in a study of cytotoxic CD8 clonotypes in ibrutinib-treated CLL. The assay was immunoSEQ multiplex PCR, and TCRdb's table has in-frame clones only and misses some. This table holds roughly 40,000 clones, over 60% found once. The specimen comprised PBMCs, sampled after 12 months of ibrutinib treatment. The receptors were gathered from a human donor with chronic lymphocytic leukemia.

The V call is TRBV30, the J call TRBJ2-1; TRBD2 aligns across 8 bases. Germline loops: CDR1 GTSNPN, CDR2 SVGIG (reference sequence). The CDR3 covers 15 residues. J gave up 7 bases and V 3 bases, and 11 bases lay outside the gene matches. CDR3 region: CAWSLGAGDLNEQFF. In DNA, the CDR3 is TGTGCCTGGAGCCTTGGAGCGGGAGATTTAAATGAGCAGTTCTTC.

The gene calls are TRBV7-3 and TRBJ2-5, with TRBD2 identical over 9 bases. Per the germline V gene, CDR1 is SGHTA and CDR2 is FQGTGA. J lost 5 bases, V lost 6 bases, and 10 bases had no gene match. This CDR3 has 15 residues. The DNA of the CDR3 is TGTGCCAGCAGACCCGGGACTAGCTTATTTGAGACCCAGTACTTC. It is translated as CASRPGTSLFETQYF.

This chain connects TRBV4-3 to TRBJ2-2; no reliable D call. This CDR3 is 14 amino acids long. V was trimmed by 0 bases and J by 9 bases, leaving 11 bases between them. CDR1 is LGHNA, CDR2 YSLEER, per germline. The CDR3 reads CASSQEGLGRELFF. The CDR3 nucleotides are TGCGCCAGCAGCCAAGAAGGCTTAGGGAGGGAGCTGTTTTTT.